Below are 2 T cell receptor beta chains sequenced from a single sample in a study of tumor-infiltrating lymphocytes in oesophageal squamous cell carcinoma. Each CDR3 protein gets one entry after TCRdb re-called the PCR reads with MiXCR. The sample carries 15,000 to 20,000 distinct CDR3 sequences, 40% to 45% recorded once. What was sequenced was normal esophageal tissue next to the tumor. The receptor set was obtained from a female donor with esophageal squamous cell carcinoma.

This clonotype was seen only a few times. Without the conserved terminal phenylalanine or tryptophan, this CDR3 likely stems from a read error. No DNA is shown, since the ends of the CDR3 on it are uncertain; the CDR3 is the one TCRdb lists. This rearrangement joins TRBV28 to TRBJ2-3; the table's D call, TRBD2, has no DNA check behind it. Germline CDR1 MDHEN, CDR2 SYDVKM. The CDR3 spans 14 amino acids, including both terminal residues. CDR3 sequence reads: CASRDGTKALHFGN.

The V call is TRBV7-6, the J call TRBJ2-3; 12 nucleotides line up with TRBD2. Germline CDR1 is SGHVS and CDR2 is FNYEAQ. The CDR3 totals 16 residues. V was clipped by 5 bases and J by 5 bases; unmatched bases: 8. This CDR3 is CASSLLPGLAGDTQYF. The CDR3 nucleotides are TGTGCCAGCAGCCTACTCCCGGGACTAGCGGGAGATACGCAGTATTTT.